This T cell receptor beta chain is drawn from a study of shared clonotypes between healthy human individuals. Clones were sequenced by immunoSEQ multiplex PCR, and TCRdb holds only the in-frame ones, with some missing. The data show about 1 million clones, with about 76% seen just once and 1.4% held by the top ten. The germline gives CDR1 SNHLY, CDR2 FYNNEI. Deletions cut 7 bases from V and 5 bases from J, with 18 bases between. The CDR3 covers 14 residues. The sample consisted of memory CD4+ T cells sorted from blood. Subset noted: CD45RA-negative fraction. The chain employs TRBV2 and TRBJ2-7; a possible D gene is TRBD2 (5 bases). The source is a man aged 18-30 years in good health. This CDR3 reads CASTGSGSRNEQYF. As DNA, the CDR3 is TGTGCCAGCACTGGGAGCGGCTCGAGGAACGAGCAGTACTTC. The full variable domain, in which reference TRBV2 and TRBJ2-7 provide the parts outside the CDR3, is EPEVTQTPSHQVTQMGQEVILRCVPISNHLYFYWYRQILGQKVEFLVSFYNNEISEKSEIFDDQFSVERPDGSNFTLKIRSTKLEDSAMYFCASTGSGSRNEQYFGPGTRLTVT.